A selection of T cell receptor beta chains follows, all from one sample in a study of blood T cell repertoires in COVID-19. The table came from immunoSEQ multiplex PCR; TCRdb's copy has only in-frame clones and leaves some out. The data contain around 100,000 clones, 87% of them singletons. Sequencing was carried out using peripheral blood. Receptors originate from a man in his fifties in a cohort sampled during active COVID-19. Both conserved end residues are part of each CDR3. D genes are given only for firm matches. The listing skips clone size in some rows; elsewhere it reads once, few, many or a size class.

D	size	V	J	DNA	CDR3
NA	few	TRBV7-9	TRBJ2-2	TGTGCCAGCAGCCCCCCCGGTGGGGAGCTGTTTTTT	CASSPPGGELFF
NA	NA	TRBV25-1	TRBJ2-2	TGTGCCAGCAGTGAGGAGACAGCAAACACCGGGGAGCTGTTTTTT	CASSEETANTGELFF
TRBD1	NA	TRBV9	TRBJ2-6	TGTGCCAGCAGCTCGACAGGGGGCTGGGCCAACGTCCTGACTTTC	CASSSTGGWANVLTF
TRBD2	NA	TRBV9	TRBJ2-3	TGTGCCAGCAGCGTAGCTCCACTAGCGGGGACAGATACGCAGTATTTT	CASSVAPLAGTDTQYF
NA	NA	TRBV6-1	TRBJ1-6	TGTGCCAGCAGTGACCTCGGAGTGCTTTCACCCCTCCACTTT	CASSDLGVLSPLHF
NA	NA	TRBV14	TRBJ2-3	TGTGCCAGCAGCCCCGGTGTAGCGGACACTCTAGATACGCAGTATTTT	CASSPGVADTLDTQYF
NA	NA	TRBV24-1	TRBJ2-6	TGTGCCACCAGTGATCGGGGTAGGGGGGCCAACGTCCTGACTTTC	CATSDRGRGANVLTF
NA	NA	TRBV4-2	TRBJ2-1	TGTGCCAGCAGCCAAGATGCGGGGAGTTCCTACAATGAGCAGTTCTTC	CASSQDAGSSYNEQFF
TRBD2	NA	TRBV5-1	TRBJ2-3	TGCGCCAGCATGGTAATAGCGGGGTCCGATACGCAGTATTTT	CASMVIAGSDTQYF
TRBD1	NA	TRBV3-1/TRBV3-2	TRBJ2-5	TGTGCCAGCAGCTCCGGGATGGACAGGGGCAGGGAGACCCAGTACTTC	CASSSGMDRGRETQYF
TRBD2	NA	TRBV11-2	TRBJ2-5	TGTGCCAGCAGCCGTCGTAGCGGGGGGGCCGGGGGACGGGAGACCCAGTACTTC	CASSRRSGGAGGRETQYF
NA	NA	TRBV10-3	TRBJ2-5	TGTGCCACCCAAGGGGGGGGCCTGAAGACCCAGTACTTC	CATQGGGLKTQYF
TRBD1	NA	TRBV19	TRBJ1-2	TGTGCCAGTAGTATCCTCAGACCCGGGACAGGGAACTATGGCTACACCTTC	CASSILRPGTGNYGYTF
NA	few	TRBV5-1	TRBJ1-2	TGCGCCAGCAGCATCGGACAGACTAACTATGGCTACACCTTC	CASSIGQTNYGYTF
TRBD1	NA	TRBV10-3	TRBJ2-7	TGTGCCATCAGTGACCCTGGACAGGGGAGGACGTACGAGCAGTACTTC	CAISDPGQGRTYEQYF
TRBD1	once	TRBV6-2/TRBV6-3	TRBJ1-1	TGTGCCAGCAGTGACCGACAGGGGAACACTGAAGCTTTCTTT	CASSDRQGNTEAFF
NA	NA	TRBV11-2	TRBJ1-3	TGTGCCAGCAGCTTAGATTTATCGGGAAACACCATATATTTT	CASSLDLSGNTIYF
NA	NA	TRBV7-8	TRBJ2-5	TGTGCCAGCAGCTTACGGCCGGGATTCCAAGAGACCCAGTACTTC	CASSLRPGFQETQYF
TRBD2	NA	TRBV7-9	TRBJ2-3	TGTGCCAGCAGCTTCCGGGGGGGAGGGAGCACAGATACGCAGTATTTT	CASSFRGGGSTDTQYF
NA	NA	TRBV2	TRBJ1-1	TGTGCCAGCAGTGGCGGGGGGAACACTGAAGCTTTCTTT	CASSGGGNTEAFF
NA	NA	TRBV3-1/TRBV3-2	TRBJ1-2	TGTGCCAGCAGCCAAGGCGGGAAGGCGACGTTGGGCTACACCTTC	CASSQGGKATLGYTF
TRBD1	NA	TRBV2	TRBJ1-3	TGTGCCAGCAGGATTTCACAGGGGACTGGAAACACCATATATTTT	CASRISQGTGNTIYF
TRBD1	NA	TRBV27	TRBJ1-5	TGTGCCAGCAGTCCCTATCGACAGGGTCCCCAGCCCCAGCATTTT	CASSPYRQGPQPQHF
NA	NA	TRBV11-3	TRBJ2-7	TGTGCCAGCAGATCACCGGGTCCCCTAAGGAGCGAGCAGTACTTC	CASRSPGPLRSEQYF
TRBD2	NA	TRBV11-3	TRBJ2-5	TGTGCCAGCAGCCTGGGACAGGGTGGACTAGCGGGGGTACAAGAGACCCAGTACTTC	CASSLGQGGLAGVQETQYF
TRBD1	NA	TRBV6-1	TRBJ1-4	TGTGCCAGCAGTGGGTTTACAGGGGGCGCAACTAATGAAAAACTGTTTTTT	CASSGFTGGATNEKLFF
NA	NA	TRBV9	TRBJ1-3	TGTGCCAGCAGCATCCGGGACTCTGGAAACACCATATATTTT	CASSIRDSGNTIYF
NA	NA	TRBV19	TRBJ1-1	TGTGCCAGTAGTACGACAGGACTGATGAACACTGAAGCTTTCTTT	CASSTTGLMNTEAFF
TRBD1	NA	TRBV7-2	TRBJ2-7	TGTGCCAGCAGTCCCTCTAGGGACAGACTCTACGAGCAGTACTTC	CASSPSRDRLYEQYF
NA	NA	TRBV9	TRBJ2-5	TGTGCCAGCAGCGTAGGGCCTAGCTTAATGGAGACCCAGTACTTC	CASSVGPSLMETQYF
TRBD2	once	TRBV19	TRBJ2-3	TGTGCCAGTAGTCTCGGACTAGCGGGGACTGGAATGGATACGCAGTATTTT	CASSLGLAGTGMDTQYF